This TCR beta chain was recorded in a study of cytomegalovirus exposure and HLA in healthy donors. As for the study in general: The platform used for the 120 or so validation repertoires matched that of the roughly 630 first-cohort repertoires, a later analysis reported.

The CDR3 covers 13 residues. The germline gives CDR1 LNHDA, CDR2 SQIVND (reference sequence). V was clipped by 10 bases and J by 3 bases, with 15 bases between them. Sequencing was performed with immunoSEQ multiplex PCR; in TCRdb, only in-frame clones are kept and a portion is missing. The sample holds approximately 270,000 clones; roughly 90% are singletons and the top ten take less than 0.4%. Study outcomes and limitations: Overall, approximately 180 TCR beta chains were annotated as cytomegalovirus-associated. Reports described diagnosis of cytomegalovirus status by the classifier as highly specific and sensitive.

About this clone: What it binds is not known.

The source material was PBMCs. The origin of this receptor is a young woman in good health and CMV-seronegative. J is TRBJ1-1 and V is TRBV19, with D possibly matching TRBD1 (6 bases). The CDR3 is CATGEDSDTEAFF. The CDR3 region has the DNA TGTGCCACAGGGGAAGATTCCGACACTGAAGCTTTCTTT.